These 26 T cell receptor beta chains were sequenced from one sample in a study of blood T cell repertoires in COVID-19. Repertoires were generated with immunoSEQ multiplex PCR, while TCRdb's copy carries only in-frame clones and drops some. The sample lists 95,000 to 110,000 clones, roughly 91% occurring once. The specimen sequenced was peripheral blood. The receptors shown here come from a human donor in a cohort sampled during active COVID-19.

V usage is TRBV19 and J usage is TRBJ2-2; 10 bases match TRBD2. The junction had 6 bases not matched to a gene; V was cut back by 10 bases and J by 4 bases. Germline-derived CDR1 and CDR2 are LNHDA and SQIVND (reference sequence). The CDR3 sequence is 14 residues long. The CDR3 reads CATRAGGVTGELFF. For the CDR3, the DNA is TGTGCCACTAGAGCGGGAGGGGTCACCGGGGAGCTGTTTTTT.

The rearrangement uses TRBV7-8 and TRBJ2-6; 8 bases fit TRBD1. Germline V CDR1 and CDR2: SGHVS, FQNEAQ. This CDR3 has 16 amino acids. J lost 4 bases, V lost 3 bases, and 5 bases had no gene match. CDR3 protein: CASSFYRGYGANVLTF. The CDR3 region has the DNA TGTGCCAGCAGCTTCTACAGGGGGTACGGGGCCAACGTCCTGACTTTC.

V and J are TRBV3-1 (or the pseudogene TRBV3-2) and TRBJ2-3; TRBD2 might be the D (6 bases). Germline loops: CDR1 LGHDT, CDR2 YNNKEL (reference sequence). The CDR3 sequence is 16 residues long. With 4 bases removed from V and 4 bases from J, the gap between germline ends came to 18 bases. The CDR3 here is CASSLPGGMRADTQYF. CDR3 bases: TGTGCCAGCAGCCTCCCCGGCGGGATGAGGGCAGATACGCAGTATTTT.

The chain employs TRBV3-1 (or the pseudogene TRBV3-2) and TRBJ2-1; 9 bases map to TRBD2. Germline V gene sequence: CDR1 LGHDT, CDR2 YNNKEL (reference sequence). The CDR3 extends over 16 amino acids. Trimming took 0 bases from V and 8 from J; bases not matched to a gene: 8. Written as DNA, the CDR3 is TGTGCCAGCAGCCAAGATAAGCTAGCGGGGTACGATGAGCAGTTCTTC. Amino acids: CASSQDKLAGYDEQFF.

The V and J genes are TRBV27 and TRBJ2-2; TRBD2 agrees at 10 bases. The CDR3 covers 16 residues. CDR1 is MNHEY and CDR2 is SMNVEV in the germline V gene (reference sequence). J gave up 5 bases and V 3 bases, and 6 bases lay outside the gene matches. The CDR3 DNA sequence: TGTGCCAGCAGTTTCGGGCTAGCGGGAGTTACCGGGGAGCTGTTTTTT. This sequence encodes CASSFGLAGVTGELFF.

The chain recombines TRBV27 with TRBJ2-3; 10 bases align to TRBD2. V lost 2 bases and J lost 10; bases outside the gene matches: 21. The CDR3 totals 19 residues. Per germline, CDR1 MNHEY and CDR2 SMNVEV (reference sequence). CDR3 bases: TGTGCCAGCAGTTTAAAGGGGCTAGCGGGGGTCGGGTGGCAGGGGGCGCAGTATTTT. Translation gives CASSLKGLAGVGWQGAQYF.

CDR3 sequence: CASIIVGSQYF. The CDR3 DNA reads TGTGCCAGCATAATCGTAGGGAGCCAGTACTTC. The chain uses TRBV2 and TRBJ2-5, with D perhaps matching TRBD2 (5 bases). The germline V gene encodes CDR1 SNHLY and CDR2 FYNNEI. V lost 7 bases, J lost 10 bases, and 13 bases lay in between. The CDR3 covers 11 residues.

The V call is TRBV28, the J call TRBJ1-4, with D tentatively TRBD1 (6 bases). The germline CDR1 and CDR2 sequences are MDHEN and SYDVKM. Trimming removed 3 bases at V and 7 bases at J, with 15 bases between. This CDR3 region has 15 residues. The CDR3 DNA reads TGTGCCAGCAGTTTCTCCGGGACATCTGGTGAAAAACTGTTTTTT. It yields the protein CASSFSGTSGEKLFF.

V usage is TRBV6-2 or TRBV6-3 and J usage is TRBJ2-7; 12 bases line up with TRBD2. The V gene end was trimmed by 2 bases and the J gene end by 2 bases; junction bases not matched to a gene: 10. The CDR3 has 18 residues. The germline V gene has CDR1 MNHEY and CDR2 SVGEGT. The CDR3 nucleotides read TGTGCCAGCAGTTACGGTCCTAGCGGGGGGGAGAAGACCTACGAGCAGTACTTC. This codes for CASSYGPSGGEKTYEQYF.

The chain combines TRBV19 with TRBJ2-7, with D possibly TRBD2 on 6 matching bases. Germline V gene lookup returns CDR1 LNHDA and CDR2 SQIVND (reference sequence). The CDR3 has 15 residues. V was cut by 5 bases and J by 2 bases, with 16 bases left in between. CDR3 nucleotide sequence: TGTGCCAGTAGTGCACGGGAGTTCGGGGCCTACGAGCAGTACTTC. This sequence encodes CASSAREFGAYEQYF.

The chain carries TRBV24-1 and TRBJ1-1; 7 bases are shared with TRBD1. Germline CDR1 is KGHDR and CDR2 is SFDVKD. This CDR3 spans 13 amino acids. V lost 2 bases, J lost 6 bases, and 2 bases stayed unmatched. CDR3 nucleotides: TGTGCCACCAGTGATTCGACAGGGCCTGAAGCTTTCTTT. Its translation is CATSDSTGPEAFF.

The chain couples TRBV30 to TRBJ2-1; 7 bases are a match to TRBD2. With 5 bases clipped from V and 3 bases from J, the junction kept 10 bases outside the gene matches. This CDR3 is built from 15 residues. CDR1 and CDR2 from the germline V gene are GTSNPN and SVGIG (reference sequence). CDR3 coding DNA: TGTGCCTGGGATAGACTAGCTTCGCGCTACAATGAGCAGTTCTTC. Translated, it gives CAWDRLASRYNEQFF.

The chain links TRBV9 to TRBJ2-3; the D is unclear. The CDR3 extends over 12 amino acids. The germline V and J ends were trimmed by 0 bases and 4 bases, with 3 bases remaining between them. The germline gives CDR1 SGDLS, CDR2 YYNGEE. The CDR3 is CASSVGADTQYF. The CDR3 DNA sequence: TGTGCCAGCAGCGTAGGAGCAGATACGCAGTATTTT.

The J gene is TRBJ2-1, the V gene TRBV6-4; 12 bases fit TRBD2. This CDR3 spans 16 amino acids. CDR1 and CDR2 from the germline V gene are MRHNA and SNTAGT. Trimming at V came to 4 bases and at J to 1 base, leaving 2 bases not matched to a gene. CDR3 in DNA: TGTGCCAGCAGTGCTAGCGGGAGGGTTTCCTACAATGAGCAGTTCTTC. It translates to CASSASGRVSYNEQFF.

CDR3 coding DNA: TGTGCCAGCACCTTGGAGGGGACAGGGAGAGCTTTCTTT. It specifies CASTLEGTGRAFF. The V gene is TRBV12-3 or TRBV12-4, the J gene TRBJ1-1; 9 bases are shared with TRBD1. Trimming took 7 bases from V and 10 from J; bases not matched to a gene: 10. This CDR3 is built from 13 residues.

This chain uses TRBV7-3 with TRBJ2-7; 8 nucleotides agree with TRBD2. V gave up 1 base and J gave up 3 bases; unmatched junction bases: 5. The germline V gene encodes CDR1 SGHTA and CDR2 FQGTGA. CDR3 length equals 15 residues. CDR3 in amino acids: CASSLNAGGFYEQYF. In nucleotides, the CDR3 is TGTGCCAGCAGCTTAAATGCGGGGGGCTTCTACGAGCAGTACTTC.

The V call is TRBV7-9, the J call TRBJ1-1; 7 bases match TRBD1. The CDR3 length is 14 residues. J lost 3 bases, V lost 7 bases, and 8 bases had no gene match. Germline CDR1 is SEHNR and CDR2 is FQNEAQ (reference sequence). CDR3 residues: CASTIIGQDTEAFF. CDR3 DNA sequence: TGTGCCAGCACCATTATAGGACAGGACACTGAAGCTTTCTTT.

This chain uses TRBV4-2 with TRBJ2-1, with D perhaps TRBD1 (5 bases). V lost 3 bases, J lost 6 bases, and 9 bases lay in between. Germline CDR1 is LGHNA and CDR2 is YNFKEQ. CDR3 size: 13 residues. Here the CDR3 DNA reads TGTGCCAGCAGCCAGGGGCGCCTCAATGAGCAGTTCTTC. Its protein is CASSQGRLNEQFF.

CDR3 sequence (DNA): TGTGCCAGTAGTACCAACCGAGGGGGCGAGCAGTACTTC. Translating it yields CASSTNRGGEQYF. This chain uses TRBV19 with TRBJ2-7; D might be TRBD1 (6 bases). V lost 4 bases and J lost 6, with 13 bases in between. Per germline, CDR1 LNHDA and CDR2 SQIVND (reference sequence). CDR3 length equals 13 residues.

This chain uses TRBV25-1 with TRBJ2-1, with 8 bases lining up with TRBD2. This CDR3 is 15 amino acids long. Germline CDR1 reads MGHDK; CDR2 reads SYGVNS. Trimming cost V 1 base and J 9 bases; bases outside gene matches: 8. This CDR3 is CASSELGGGLIEQFF. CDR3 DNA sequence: TGTGCCAGCAGTGAATTAGGCGGGGGGCTCATTGAGCAGTTCTTC.

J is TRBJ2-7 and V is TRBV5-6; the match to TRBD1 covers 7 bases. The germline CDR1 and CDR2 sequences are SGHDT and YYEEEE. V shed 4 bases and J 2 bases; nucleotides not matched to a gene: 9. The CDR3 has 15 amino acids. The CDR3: CASSILDREAYEQYF. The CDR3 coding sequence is TGTGCCAGCAGCATCCTCGACAGGGAAGCCTACGAGCAGTACTTC.

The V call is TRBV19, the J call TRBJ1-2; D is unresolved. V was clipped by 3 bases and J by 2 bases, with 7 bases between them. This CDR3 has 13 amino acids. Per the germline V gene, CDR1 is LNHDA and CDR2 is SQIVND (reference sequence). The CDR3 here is CASSIWENYGYTF. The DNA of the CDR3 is TGTGCCAGTAGTATCTGGGAGAACTATGGCTACACCTTC.

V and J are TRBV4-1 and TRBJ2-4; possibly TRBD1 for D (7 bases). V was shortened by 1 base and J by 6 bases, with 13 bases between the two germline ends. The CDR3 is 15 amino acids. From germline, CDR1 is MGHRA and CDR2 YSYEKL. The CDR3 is CASSQVGQGGNIQYF. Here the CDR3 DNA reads TGCGCCAGCAGCCAAGTAGGGCAGGGGGGAAACATTCAGTACTTC.

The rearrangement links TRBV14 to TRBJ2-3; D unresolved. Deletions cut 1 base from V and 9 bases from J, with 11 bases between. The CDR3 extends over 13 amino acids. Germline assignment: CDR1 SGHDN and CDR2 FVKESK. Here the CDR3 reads CASSQVLKETQYF. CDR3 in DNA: TGTGCCAGCAGCCAAGTTCTGAAGGAGACGCAGTATTTT.

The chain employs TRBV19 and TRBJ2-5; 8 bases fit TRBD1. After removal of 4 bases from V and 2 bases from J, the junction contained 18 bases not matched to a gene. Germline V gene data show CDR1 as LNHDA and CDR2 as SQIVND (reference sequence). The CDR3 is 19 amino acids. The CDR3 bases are TGTGCCAGTAGTACCTGGGACAGGCCCGAGCCGGCAACTCAAGAGACCCAGTACTTC. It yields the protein CASSTWDRPEPATQETQYF.

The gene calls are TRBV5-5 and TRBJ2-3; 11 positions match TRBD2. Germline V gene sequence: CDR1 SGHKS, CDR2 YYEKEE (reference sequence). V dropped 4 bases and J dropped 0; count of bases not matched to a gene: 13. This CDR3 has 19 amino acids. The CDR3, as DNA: TGTGCCAGCAGCGCATATCTAGCGGGGGGTAGAGCTAGCACAGATACGCAGTATTTT. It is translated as CASSAYLAGGRASTDTQYF. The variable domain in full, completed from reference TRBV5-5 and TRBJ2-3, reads DAGVTQSPTHLIKTRGQQVTLRCSPISGHKSVSWYQQVLGQGPQFIFQYYEKEERGRGNFPDRFSARQFPNYSSELNVNALLLGDSALYLCASSAYLAGGRASTDTQYFGPGTRLTVL.